Following are 15 T cell receptor beta chains from one sample sequenced in a study of Tregs in tolerant kidney transplant recipients. Repertoires were generated with immunoSEQ multiplex PCR, while TCRdb's copy carries only in-frame clones and drops some. This table has about 60,000 clones, around nine tenths appearing once. The input for sequencing was CD8+ T cells from blood, taken before the transplant. These receptors all come from a human donor who received a combined kidney and bone marrow transplant.

The V call is TRBV19, the J call TRBJ2-2, with a possible D match to TRBD1 (5 bases). This CDR3 is built from 16 residues. V lost 8 bases and J 2 bases, leaving 18 bases between the germline ends. Germline V lookup: CDR1 LNHDA, CDR2 SQIVND (reference sequence). The CDR3 reads CASYQYRNTNTGELFF. DNA of the CDR3: TGTGCCAGTTATCAATACAGGAATACTAACACCGGGGAGCTGTTTTTT. The entire variable domain, with the rest obtained from reference TRBV19 and TRBJ2-2, is as follows: DGGITQSPKYLFRKEGQNVTLSCEQNLNHDAMYWYRQDPGQGLRLIYYSQIVNDFQKGDIAEGYSVSREKKESFPLTVTSAQKNPTAFYLCASYQYRNTNTGELFFGEGSRLTVL.

V is TRBV4-3 and J is TRBJ2-6, with 7 nucleotides matching TRBD2. From germline, CDR1 is LGHNA and CDR2 YSLEER. Unmatched junction bases numbered 13, after V lost 0 bases and J lost 2 bases. The CDR3 is 20 residues long. DNA for the CDR3: TGCGCCAGCAGCCAAGACACTTCGGCAGGGAGGGGAACTGGGGCCAACGTCCTGACTTTC. Its translation is CASSQDTSAGRGTGANVLTF.

The rearrangement uses TRBV4-2 and TRBJ2-1; 9 positions agree with TRBD2. Per germline, CDR1 LGHNA and CDR2 YNFKEQ. V lost 0 bases, J lost 7 bases, and 4 bases stayed unmatched. The CDR3 runs to 15 residues. In DNA form, the CDR3 reads TGTGCCAGCAGCCAAGACCGGACTAGCGTAAATGAGCAGTTCTTC. This gives the protein CASSQDRTSVNEQFF.

This rearrangement joins TRBV19 to TRBJ2-1; 12 bases match TRBD2. CDR1 is LNHDA and CDR2 is SQIVND in the germline V gene (reference sequence). The CDR3 runs to 15 residues. J gave up 7 bases and V 5 bases, and 6 bases lay outside the gene matches. In nucleotides, the CDR3 is TGTGCCAGTAGTGAGGGACTAGCGGGCTTAAATGAGCAGTTCTTC. This translates into CASSEGLAGLNEQFF.

This clone was found once. The CDR3 bases are TGTGCCTGGAGTGTGGGACAGAACACTGAAGCTTTCTTT. Residues: CAWSVGQNTEAFF. The J gene is TRBJ1-1, the V gene TRBV30, with a weak D call TRBD1 (6 bases). Trimming left V 0 bases short and J 1 base short, with 6 bases between. The CDR3 covers 13 residues. Germline V lookup: CDR1 GTSNPN, CDR2 SVGIG (reference sequence).

V and J are TRBV7-6 and TRBJ2-7; maybe TRBD1 (5 bases). V was trimmed by 0 bases and J by 5 bases, leaving 11 bases between them. Germline V gene lookup returns CDR1 SGHVS and CDR2 FNYEAQ. The CDR3 consists of 14 residues. CDR3 nucleotides: TGTGCCAGCAGCTTAGCTCCAGGGTCCCACGAGCAGTACTTC. As protein: CASSLAPGSHEQYF.

This sequence joins TRBV5-6 and TRBJ2-7; tentative D call: TRBD2 (5 bases). The CDR3 spans 15 residues. Germline CDR1 SGHDT, CDR2 YYEEEE. V was pared by 0 bases and J by 0 bases, with 10 bases between. The CDR3 DNA follows: TGTGCCAGCAGCTTGGTCGTAGCGAGCTCCTACGAGCAGTACTTC. Amino acid sequence: CASSLVVASSYEQYF.

This clone was seen just once. The chain has TRBV4-1 and TRBJ1-1, with D possibly matching TRBD1 (6 bases). Germline V gene lookup returns CDR1 MGHRA and CDR2 YSYEKL. CDR3 length equals 15 residues. Trimming took off 1 base at V and 3 bases at J, with 12 bases between the two ends. CDR3 nucleotide sequence: TGCGCCAGCAGCCAAGCCCAGGGGCTTCACACTGAAGCTTTCTTT. Amino acids: CASSQAQGLHTEAFF.

This clone was recorded once. CDR3 sequence: CASSSTLGYQETQYF. As DNA, the CDR3 is TGTGCCAGCAGCTCAACACTAGGGTACCAAGAGACCCAGTACTTC. This chain links TRBV5-4 with TRBJ2-5, with D maybe TRBD2 (5 bases). Trimming cost V 3 bases and J 0 bases, with 12 bases left between them. CDR3 size: 15 residues. CDR1 and CDR2 from the germline V gene are SGHNT and YYREEE (reference sequence). Drawing the rest from reference TRBV5-4 and TRBJ2-5, the complete variable domain is ETGVTQSPTHLIKTRGQQVTLRCSSQSGHNTVSWYQQALGQGPQFIFQYYREEENGRGNFPPRFSGLQFPNYSSELNVNALELDDSALYLCASSSTLGYQETQYFGPGTRLLVL.

Remarks on this clone: Within the sample, other DNA sequences also encode this same CDR3. The rearrangement links TRBV28 to TRBJ1-6, with D possibly being TRBD1 (6 bases). Germline V gene lookup returns CDR1 MDHEN and CDR2 SYDVKM. V lost 5 bases to trimming and J lost 5 bases, with 22 bases between them. This CDR3 is 18 amino acids long. Here the CDR3 reads CASSPLYPRTEDNSPLHF. The CDR3 nucleotides read TGTGCCAGCAGTCCATTATACCCCCGGACAGAGGATAATTCACCCCTCCACTTT.

The chain joins TRBV30 to TRBJ1-5, with 7 bases matching TRBD1. The CDR3 is 16 residues long. The germline gives CDR1 GTSNPN, CDR2 SVGIG (reference sequence). J lost 3 bases, V lost 0 bases, and 8 bases had no gene match. CDR3 protein: CAWSVTGQRFNQPQHF. CDR3 nucleotide sequence: TGTGCCTGGAGTGTAACGGGACAGAGGTTCAATCAGCCCCAGCATTTT.

The chain employs TRBV4-3 and TRBJ2-3; 8 positions match TRBD2. The CDR3 extends over 16 amino acids. Germline V gene data show CDR1 as LGHNA and CDR2 as YSLEER. V dropped 0 bases and J dropped 2; count of bases not matched to a gene: 4. The CDR3 region has the DNA TGCGCCAGCAGCCAAGAGGAGCGGGGGACCACAGATACGCAGTATTTT. It specifies CASSQEERGTTDTQYF.

V gene TRBV9 combines with J gene TRBJ2-6; D is unclear. CDR3 length: 16 amino acids. CDR1 is SGDLS and CDR2 is YYNGEE in the germline V gene. Trimming stripped 0 bases from V and 0 bases from J, with 7 bases between. The CDR3: CASSVDDTSGANVLTF. The CDR3 DNA sequence: TGTGCCAGCAGCGTAGATGACACCTCTGGGGCCAACGTCCTGACTTTC.

V gene TRBV30 combines with J gene TRBJ1-2, with D unclear. CDR1 and CDR2 (germline): GTSNPN, SVGIG (reference sequence). The CDR3 is made up of 11 amino acids. V lost 6 bases, J lost 8 bases, and 13 bases lay in between. CDR3 sequence reads: CACPSGRGYTF. The CDR3 nucleotides read TGTGCCTGTCCCAGCGGGCGGGGCTACACCTTC.

In DNA, the CDR3 is TGTGCCATCAGCCAGACTAAAACCGGGACTAGCGGGAGGGCGCATGAGCAGTTCTTC. Translation gives CAISQTKTGTSGRAHEQFF. This sequence joins TRBV10-3 and TRBJ2-1; 16 bases match TRBD2. Germline V CDR1 and CDR2: ENHRY, SYGVKD. The CDR3 has 19 residues. J gave up 8 bases and V 6 bases, and 16 bases lay outside the gene matches.